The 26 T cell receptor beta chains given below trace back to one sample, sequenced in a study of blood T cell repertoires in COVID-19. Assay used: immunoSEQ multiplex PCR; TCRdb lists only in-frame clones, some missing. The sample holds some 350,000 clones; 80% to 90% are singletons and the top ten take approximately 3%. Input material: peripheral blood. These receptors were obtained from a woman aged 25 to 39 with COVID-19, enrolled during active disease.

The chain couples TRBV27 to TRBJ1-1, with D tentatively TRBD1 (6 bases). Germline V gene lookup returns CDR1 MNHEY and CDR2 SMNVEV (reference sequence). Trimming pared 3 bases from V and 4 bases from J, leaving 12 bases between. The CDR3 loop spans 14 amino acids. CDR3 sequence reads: CASSLQGGGTEAFF. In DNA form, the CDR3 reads TGTGCCAGCAGTTTGCAGGGAGGGGGCACTGAAGCTTTCTTT.

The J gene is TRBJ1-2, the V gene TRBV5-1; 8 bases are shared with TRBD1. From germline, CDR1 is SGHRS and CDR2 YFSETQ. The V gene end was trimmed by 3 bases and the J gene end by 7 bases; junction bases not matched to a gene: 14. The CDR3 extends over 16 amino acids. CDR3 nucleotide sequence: TGCGCCAGCAGCTCTCAAGCCGGACAGGGCGCCGGTGGCTACACCTTC. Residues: CASSSQAGQGAGGYTF.

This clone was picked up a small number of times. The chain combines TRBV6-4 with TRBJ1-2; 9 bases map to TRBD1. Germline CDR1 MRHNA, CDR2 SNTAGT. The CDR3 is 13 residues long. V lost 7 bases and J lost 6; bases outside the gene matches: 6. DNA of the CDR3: TGTGCCAGCAAAGGGACAGGGACGGATGGCTACACCTTC. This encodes CASKGTGTDGYTF.

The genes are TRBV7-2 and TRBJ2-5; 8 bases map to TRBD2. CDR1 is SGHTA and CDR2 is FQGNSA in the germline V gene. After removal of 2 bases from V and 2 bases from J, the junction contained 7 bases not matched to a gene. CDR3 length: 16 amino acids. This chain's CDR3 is CASSLNERGIQETQYF. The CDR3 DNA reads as TGTGCCAGCAGCTTAAACGAGCGGGGGATACAAGAGACCCAGTACTTC.

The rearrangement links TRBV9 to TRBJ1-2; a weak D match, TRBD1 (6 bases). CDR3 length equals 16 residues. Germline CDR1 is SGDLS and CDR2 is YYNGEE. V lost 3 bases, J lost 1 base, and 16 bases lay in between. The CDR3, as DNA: TGTGCCAGCAGCGAGGTTAAGGACAGTTATAACTATGGCTACACCTTC. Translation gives CASSEVKDSYNYGYTF.

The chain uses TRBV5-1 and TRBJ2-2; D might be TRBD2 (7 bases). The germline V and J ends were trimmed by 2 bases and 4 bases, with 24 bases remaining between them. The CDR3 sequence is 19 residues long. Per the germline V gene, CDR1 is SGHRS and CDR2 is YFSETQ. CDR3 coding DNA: TGCGCCAGCAGCTTTCGCCCTTTGCGGGGGCTCCCTAGCACCGGGGAGCTGTTTTTT. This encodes CASSFRPLRGLPSTGELFF.

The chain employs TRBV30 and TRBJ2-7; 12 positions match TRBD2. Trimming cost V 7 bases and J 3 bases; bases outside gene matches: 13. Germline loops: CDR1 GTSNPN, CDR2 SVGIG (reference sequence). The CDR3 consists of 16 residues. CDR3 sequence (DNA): TGTGCCTTCCCTGATCCGGGACTAGCGGGTGTCTACGAGCAGTACGTC. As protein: CAFPDPGLAGVYEQYV.

The CDR3 sequence: CATSRDRGEEKLFF. The DNA of the CDR3 is TGTGCCACCAGCAGAGATAGAGGCGAAGAAAAACTGTTTTTT. The genes are TRBV15 and TRBJ1-4; the D is unclear. Trimming pared 0 bases from V and 8 bases from J, leaving 10 bases between. Germline V lookup: CDR1 LNHNV, CDR2 YYDKDF (reference sequence). There are 14 residues in the CDR3.

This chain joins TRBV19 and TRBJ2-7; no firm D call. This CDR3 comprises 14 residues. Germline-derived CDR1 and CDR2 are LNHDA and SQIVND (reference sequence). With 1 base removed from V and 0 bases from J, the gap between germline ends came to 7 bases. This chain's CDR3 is CASSIGPHSYEQYV. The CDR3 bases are TGTGCCAGTAGTATAGGTCCACACTCCTACGAGCAGTACGTC.

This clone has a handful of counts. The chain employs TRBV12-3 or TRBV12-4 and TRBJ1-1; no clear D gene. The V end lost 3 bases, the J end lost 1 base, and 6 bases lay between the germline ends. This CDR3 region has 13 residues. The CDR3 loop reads CASSLVANTEAFF. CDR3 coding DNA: TGTGCCAGCAGTTTGGTGGCGAACACTGAAGCTTTCTTT.

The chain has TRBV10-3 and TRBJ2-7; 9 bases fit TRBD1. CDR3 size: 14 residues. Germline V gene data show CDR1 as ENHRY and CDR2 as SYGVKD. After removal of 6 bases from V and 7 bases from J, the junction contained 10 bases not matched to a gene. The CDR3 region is CAIRGQGKTGEQYF. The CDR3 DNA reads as TGTGCCATCAGGGGACAGGGAAAAACGGGGGAGCAGTACTTC.

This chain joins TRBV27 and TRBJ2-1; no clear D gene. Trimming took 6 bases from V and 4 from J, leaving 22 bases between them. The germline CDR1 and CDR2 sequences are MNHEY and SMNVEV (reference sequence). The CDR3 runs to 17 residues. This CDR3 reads CASSLEHPDSSYNEQFF. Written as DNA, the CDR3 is TGTGCCAGCAGCCTCGAGCACCCTGACTCTTCTTACAATGAGCAGTTCTTC.

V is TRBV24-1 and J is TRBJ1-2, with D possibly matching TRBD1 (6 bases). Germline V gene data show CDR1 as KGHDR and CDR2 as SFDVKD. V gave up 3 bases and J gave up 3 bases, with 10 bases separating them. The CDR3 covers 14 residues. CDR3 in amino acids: CATSDIGTYYGYTF. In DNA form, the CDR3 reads TGTGCCACCAGTGATATCGGGACATACTATGGCTACACCTTC.

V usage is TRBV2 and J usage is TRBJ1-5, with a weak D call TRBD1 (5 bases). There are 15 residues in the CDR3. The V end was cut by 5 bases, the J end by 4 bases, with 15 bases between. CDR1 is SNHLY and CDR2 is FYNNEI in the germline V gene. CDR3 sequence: CASSPAGAGNQPQHF. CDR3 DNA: TGTGCCAGCAGTCCCGCCGGGGCGGGGAATCAGCCCCAGCATTTT.

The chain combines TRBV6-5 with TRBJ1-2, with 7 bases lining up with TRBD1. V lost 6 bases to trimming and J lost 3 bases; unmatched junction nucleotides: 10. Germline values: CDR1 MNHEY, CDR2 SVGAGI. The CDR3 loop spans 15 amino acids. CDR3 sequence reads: CASSPTPTGDYGYTF. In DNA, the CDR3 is TGTGCCAGCAGCCCAACCCCAACAGGGGACTATGGCTACACCTTC.

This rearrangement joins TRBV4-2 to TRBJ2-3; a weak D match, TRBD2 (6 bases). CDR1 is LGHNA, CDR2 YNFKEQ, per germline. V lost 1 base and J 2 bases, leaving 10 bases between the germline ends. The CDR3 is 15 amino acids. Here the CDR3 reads CASSQVRGLTDTQYF. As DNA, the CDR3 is TGTGCCAGCAGCCAAGTGCGGGGACTCACAGATACGCAGTATTTT.

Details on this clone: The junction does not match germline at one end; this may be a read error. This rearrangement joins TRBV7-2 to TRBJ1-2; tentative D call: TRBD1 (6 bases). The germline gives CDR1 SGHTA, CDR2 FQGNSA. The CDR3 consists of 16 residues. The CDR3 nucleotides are TGTGCCAGCACCTTAGGGCTTGGGGGCGCTGGCTATGGCTACACCTTC. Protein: CASTLGLGGAGYGYTF.

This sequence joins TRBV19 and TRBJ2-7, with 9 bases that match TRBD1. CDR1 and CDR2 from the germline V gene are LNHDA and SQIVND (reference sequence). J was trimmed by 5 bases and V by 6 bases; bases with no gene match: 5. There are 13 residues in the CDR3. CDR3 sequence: CASSPGQGNEQYF. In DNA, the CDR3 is TGTGCCAGTAGCCCGGGACAGGGTAACGAGCAGTACTTC.

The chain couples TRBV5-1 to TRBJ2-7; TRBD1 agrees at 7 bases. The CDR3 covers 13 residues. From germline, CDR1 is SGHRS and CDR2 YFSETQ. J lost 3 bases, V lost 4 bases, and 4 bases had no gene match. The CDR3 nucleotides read TGCGCCAGCAGCCAGGGACAGAACTACGAGCAGTACGTC. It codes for CASSQGQNYEQYV.

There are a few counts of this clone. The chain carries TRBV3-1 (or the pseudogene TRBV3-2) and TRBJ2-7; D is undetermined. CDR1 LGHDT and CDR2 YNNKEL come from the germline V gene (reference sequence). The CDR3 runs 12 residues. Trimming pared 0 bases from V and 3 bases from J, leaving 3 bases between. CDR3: CASSQDYYEQYF. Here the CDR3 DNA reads TGTGCCAGCAGCCAAGACTACTACGAGCAGTACTTC.

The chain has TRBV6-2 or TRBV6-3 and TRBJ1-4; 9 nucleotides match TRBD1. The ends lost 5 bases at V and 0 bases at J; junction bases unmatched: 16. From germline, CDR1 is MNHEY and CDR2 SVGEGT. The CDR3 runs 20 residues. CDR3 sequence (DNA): TGTGCCAGCAGTCTCCTGATTCTACCGGGACAGGGAACAACTAATGAAAAACTGTTTTTT. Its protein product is CASSLLILPGQGTTNEKLFF.

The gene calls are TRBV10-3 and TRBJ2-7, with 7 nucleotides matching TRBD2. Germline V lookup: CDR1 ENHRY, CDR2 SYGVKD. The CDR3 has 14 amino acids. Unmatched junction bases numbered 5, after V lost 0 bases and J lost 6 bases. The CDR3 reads CAISESIWGGEQYF. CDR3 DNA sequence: TGTGCCATCAGTGAGTCGATCTGGGGGGGCGAGCAGTACTTC.

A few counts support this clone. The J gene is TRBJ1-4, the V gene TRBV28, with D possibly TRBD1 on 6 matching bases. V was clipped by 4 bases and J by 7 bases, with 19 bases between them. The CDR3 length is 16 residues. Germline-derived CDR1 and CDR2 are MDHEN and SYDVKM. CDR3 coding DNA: TGTGCCAGCAGTTCACCATGGGGGGGCGCCACTGAAAAACTGTTTTTT. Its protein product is CASSSPWGGATEKLFF.

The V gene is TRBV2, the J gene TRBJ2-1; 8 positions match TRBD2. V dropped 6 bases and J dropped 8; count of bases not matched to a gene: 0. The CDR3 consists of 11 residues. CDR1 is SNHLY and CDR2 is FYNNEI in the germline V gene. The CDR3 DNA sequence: TGTGCCAGCAGCGGGGGGGATGAGCAGTTCTTC. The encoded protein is CASSGGDEQFF. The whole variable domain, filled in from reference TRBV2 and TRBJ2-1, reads EPEVTQTPSHQVTQMGQEVILRCVPISNHLYFYWYRQILGQKVEFLVSFYNNEISEKSEIFDDQFSVERPDGSNFTLKIRSTKLEDSAMYFCASSGGDEQFFGPGTRLTVL.

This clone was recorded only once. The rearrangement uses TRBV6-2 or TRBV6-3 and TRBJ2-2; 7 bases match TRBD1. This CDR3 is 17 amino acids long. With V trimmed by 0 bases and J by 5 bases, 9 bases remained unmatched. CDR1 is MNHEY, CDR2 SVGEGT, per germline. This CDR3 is CASSYSRGGYDTGELFF. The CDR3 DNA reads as TGTGCCAGCAGTTACTCGAGAGGGGGCTACGATACCGGGGAGCTGTTTTTT.

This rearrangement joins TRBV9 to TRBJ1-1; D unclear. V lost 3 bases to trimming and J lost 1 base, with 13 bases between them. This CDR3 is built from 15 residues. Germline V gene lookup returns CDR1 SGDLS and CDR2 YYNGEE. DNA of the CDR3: TGTGCCAGCAGCGCTACTCTGGTTGGGAACACTGAAGCTTTCTTT. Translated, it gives CASSATLVGNTEAFF.